The rows below give T cell receptor beta chains drawn from one sample of a study of beta chain features in type 1 diabetes. This table comes from immunoSEQ multiplex PCR, and its TCRdb copy is limited to in-frame clones, with some not included. The data show over 600,000 clones, with 12% seen just once and around 0.12% held by the top ten. Specimen: naive CD4+ T cells from blood. The receptor source for this set is a man aged 30-40 years with type 1 diabetes. The CDR3 runs from the conserved cysteine through the conserved F or W. D genes are given only for firm matches.

v_gene: TRBV30
d_gene: TRBD1
j_gene: TRBJ2-7
CDR3aa: CAWSPGTATYEQYF

v_gene: TRBV6-6
d_gene: .
j_gene: TRBJ1-1
CDR3aa: CASSPSAAGAGTEAFF

v_gene: TRBV30
d_gene: .
j_gene: TRBJ2-2
CDR3aa: CAWKAGTAGELFF

v_gene: TRBV4-3
d_gene: .
j_gene: TRBJ1-2
CDR3aa: CASSQVATNYGYTF

v_gene: TRBV7-9
d_gene: .
j_gene: TRBJ2-7
CDR3aa: CASSLADSFSYEQYF

v_gene: TRBV6-4
d_gene: .
j_gene: TRBJ2-1
CDR3aa: CASSGTAYNEQFF

v_gene: TRBV18
d_gene: .
j_gene: TRBJ1-4
CDR3aa: CASSLSSYGHEKLFF

v_gene: TRBV4-1
d_gene: TRBD2
j_gene: TRBJ2-4
CDR3aa: CASSPGALAGVLAKNIQYF

v_gene: TRBV7-2
d_gene: .
j_gene: TRBJ2-1
CDR3aa: CASSLFMWGPSSYNEQFF

v_gene: TRBV7-2
d_gene: .
j_gene: TRBJ2-5
CDR3aa: CASSPQERETQYF

v_gene: TRBV18
d_gene: .
j_gene: TRBJ1-5
CDR3aa: CATCEGDPDQPQHF

v_gene: TRBV5-1
d_gene: .
j_gene: TRBJ2-1
CDR3aa: CASSFLQGSYNEQFF

v_gene: TRBV9
d_gene: .
j_gene: TRBJ2-5
CDR3aa: CASSVALQETQYF

v_gene: TRBV10-2
d_gene: .
j_gene: TRBJ2-3
CDR3aa: CASREQGNGDTQYF

v_gene: TRBV4-3
d_gene: .
j_gene: TRBJ1-6
CDR3aa: CASSQDQNSPLHF

v_gene: TRBV10-3
d_gene: .
j_gene: TRBJ2-3
CDR3aa: CAISESADSSSTDTQYF

v_gene: TRBV2
d_gene: TRBD1
j_gene: TRBJ1-3
CDR3aa: CASSQQGATGNTIYF

v_gene: TRBV6-5
d_gene: .
j_gene: TRBJ1-5
CDR3aa: CASSLRDRQPQHF

v_gene: TRBV29-1
d_gene: .
j_gene: TRBJ1-2
CDR3aa: CSVKQPPEPTF

v_gene: TRBV5-1
d_gene: TRBD2
j_gene: TRBJ2-5
CDR3aa: CASSIPPGGQETQYF

v_gene: TRBV6-5
d_gene: .
j_gene: TRBJ2-1
CDR3aa: CASSYRYSNEQFF

v_gene: TRBV6-6
d_gene: .
j_gene: TRBJ1-5
CDR3aa: CASSSRGQYSNQPQHF

v_gene: TRBV21-1
d_gene: .
j_gene: TRBJ1-3
CDR3aa: CASSKPRQLRAGNTIYF

v_gene: TRBV6-1
d_gene: .
j_gene: TRBJ1-6
CDR3aa: CASSNLGNSPLHF

v_gene: TRBV5-8
d_gene: .
j_gene: TRBJ1-4
CDR3aa: CASSGHMGNEKLFF

v_gene: TRBV6-5
d_gene: .
j_gene: TRBJ2-7
CDR3aa: CASTWNYEQYF

v_gene: TRBV29-1
d_gene: .
j_gene: TRBJ1-1
CDR3aa: CSVLEQGNTEAFF